This TCR beta chain was identified in a study of PD-L1 blockade in urothelial cancer. About the research overall: Patients' atezolizumab regimen, 1,200 mg intravenously every 3 weeks, began in the mid-2010s. Once treatment had started, blood was analyzed at 3 weeks (second dose) and again at 6 weeks. Study-wide findings and caveats: Pretreatment TCR clonality in blood under the median foretold superior survival.

Here immunoSEQ multiplex PCR was the method, and the copy in TCRdb shows in-frame clones only, minus some. The sample gives fewer than 75,000 clones, roughly 80% of which show up once; 4.7% is in the top ten. Remarks on this clone: Its antigen is still unknown.

The clonotype was recovered from a man aged 65 to 85 with urothelial cancer. The source was PBMCs, collected around atezolizumab (anti-PD-L1) treatment.

CDR3 residues: CASSFVSRSYEQYF. CDR3 DNA sequence: TGCGCCAGCAGCTTCGTAAGCCGGTCCTACGAGCAGTACTTC. The chain combines TRBV5-1 with TRBJ2-7; D remains unclear. V lost 2 bases and J 1 base, leaving 10 bases between the germline ends. CDR3 length: 14 amino acids. Per the germline V gene, CDR1 is SGHRS and CDR2 is YFSETQ.